Presented here are 9 T cell receptor beta chains from one specimen sequenced in a study of blood T cells in healthy people across ages. Sample-barcoded 5' priming and a J-beta primer mix drove a second PCR of 7 to 11 cycles. MiXCR, run by TCRdb on the 5' RACE reads, gives a single entry per CDR3 protein. The sample lists some 710,000 distinct CDR3 sequences; more than 35% were seen once. The specimen was blood. These receptors all stem from a man of 80 years or more in good health.

This clonotype was observed at least ten times. The rearrangement joins TRBV29-1 to TRBJ2-1; D may match TRBD1 or TRBD2 (5 bases each). CDR3 size: 17 residues. Germline V gene data show CDR1 as SQVTM and CDR2 as ANQGSEA. The V gene lost 2 bases and the J gene lost 6 bases, with 23 bases spanning the gap. CDR3 nucleotide sequence: TGCAGCGTTGAATTCCGGGTTGGCAGGGTTGAGGGCAATGAGCAGTTCTTC. Its translation is CSVEFRVGRVEGNEQFF.

This clonotype has only one observation. One junction end does not reproduce the germline sequence, and a read error may be involved. The chain employs TRBV9 and TRBJ2-7; 7 nucleotides align to TRBD1. In germline, CDR1 is SGDLS, CDR2 YYNGEE. This CDR3 comprises 16 residues. This CDR3 is CTSSVSGTAASYEQYF. DNA of the CDR3: TGTACCAGCAGCGTTAGTGGGACAGCTGCCTCCTACGAGCAGTACTTC.

The table lists this clonotype with a few counts. The rearrangement uses TRBV7-2 and TRBJ2-7, with TRBD2 as a possible D gene (5 bases). From germline, CDR1 is SGHTA and CDR2 FQGNSA. The CDR3 is 13 amino acids. V was clipped by 1 base and J by 7 bases, with 11 bases between them. Here the CDR3 reads CASSLVGEGEQYF. In DNA form, the CDR3 reads TGTGCCAGCAGCTTAGTCGGAGAGGGTGAGCAGTACTTC.

This chain uses TRBV20-1 with TRBJ1-5, with TRBD1 matching 9 bases. The trim removed 3 bases at V and 4 bases at J, leaving 4 bases unmatched. The CDR3 totals 14 residues. Germline V CDR1 and CDR2: DFQATT, SNEGSKA (reference sequence). This CDR3 is CSASIGTGNQPQHF. CDR3 bases: TGCAGTGCTAGTATTGGGACAGGGAATCAGCCCCAGCATTTT.

Many counts were recorded for this clonotype. The chain employs TRBV7-2 and TRBJ2-7; 9 bases line up with TRBD1. The CDR3 runs 19 residues. V lost 3 bases to trimming and J lost 4 bases; unmatched junction nucleotides: 19. Germline CDR1 is SGHTA and CDR2 is FQGNSA. DNA of the CDR3: TGTGCCAGCAGCTTGCGCACCCGGGGATTACAGGGGGCAACTTACGAGCAGTACTTC. It is translated as CASSLRTRGLQGATYEQYF.

This chain connects TRBV5-5 to TRBJ1-1, with TRBD1 matching over 10 bases. The CDR3 contains 14 residues. Trimming cost V 2 bases and J 7 bases; bases outside gene matches: 5. CDR1 SGHKS and CDR2 YYEKEE come from the germline V gene (reference sequence). The CDR3 DNA reads TGTGCCAGCAGCTTCGCGACAGGGGGCTATGAAGCTTTCTTT. This translates into CASSFATGGYEAFF.

The chain combines TRBV6-2 or TRBV6-3 with TRBJ2-5; D remains unclear. The CDR3 sequence is 14 residues long. V gave up 0 bases and J gave up 1 base, with 6 bases separating them. The germline V gene encodes CDR1 MNHEY and CDR2 SVGEGT. The CDR3 bases are TGTGCCAGCAGTTACTCGAACAGCCAAGAGACCCAGTACTTC. Protein: CASSYSNSQETQYF.

The chain employs TRBV7-2 and TRBJ2-4, with 9 bases aligning to TRBD2. With 5 bases clipped from V and 5 bases from J, the junction kept 10 bases outside the gene matches. Germline CDR1 and CDR2: SGHTA and FQGNSA. The length of the CDR3 is 16 residues. This CDR3 reads CASSPQRAGGQNIQYF. The CDR3, as DNA: TGTGCCAGCAGCCCACAACGGGCGGGAGGGCAAAACATTCAGTACTTC.

This clonotype was picked up a small number of times. Given a much more abundant clone one base away, this may be a read error. This rearrangement joins TRBV12-3 or TRBV12-4 to TRBJ2-7; 9 bases line up with TRBD2. After removal of 5 bases from V and 7 bases from J, the junction contained 9 bases not matched to a gene. This CDR3 region has 14 residues. CDR3 sequence reads: CASSAGLAGIEQYF. DNA of the CDR3: TGTGCCAGCAGTGCGGGGCTAGCGGGAATTGAGCAGTACTTC.